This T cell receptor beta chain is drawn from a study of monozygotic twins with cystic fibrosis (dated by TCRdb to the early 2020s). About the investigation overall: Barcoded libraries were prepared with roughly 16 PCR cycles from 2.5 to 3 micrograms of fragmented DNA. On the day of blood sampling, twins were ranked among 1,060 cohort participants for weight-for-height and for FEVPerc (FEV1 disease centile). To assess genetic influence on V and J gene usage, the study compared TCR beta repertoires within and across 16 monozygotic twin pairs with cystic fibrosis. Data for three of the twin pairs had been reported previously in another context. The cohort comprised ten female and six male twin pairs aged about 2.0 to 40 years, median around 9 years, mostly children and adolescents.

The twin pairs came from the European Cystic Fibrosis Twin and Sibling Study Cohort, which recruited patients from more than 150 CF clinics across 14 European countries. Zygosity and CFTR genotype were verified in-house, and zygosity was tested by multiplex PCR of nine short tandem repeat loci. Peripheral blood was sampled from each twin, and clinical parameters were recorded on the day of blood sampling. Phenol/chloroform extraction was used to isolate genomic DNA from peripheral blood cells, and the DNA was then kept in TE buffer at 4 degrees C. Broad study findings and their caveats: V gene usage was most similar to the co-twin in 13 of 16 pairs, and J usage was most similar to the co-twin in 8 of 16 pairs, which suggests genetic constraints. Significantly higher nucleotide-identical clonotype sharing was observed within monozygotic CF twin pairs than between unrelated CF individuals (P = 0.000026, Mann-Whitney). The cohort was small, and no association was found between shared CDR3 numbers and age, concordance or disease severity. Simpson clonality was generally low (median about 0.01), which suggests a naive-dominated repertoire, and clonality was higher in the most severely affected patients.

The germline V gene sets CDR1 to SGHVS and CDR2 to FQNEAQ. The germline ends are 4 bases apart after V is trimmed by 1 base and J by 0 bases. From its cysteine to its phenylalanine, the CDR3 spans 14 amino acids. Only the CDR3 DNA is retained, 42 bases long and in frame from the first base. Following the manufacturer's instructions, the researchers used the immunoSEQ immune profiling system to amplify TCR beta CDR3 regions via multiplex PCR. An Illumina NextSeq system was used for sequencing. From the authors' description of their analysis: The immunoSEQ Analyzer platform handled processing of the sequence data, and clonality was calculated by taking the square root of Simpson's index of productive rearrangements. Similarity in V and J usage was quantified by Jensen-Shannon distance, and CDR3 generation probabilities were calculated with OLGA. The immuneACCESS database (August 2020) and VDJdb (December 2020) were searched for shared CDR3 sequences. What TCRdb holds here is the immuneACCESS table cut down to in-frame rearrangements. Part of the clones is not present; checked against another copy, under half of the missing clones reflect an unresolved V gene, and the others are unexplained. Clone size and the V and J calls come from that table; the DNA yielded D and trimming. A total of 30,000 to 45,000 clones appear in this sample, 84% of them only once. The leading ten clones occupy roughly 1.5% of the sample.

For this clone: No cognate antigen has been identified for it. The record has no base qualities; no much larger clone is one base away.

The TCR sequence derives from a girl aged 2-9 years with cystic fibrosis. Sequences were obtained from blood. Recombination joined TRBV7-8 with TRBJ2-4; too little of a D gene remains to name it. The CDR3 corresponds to CASSLGGAKNIQYF. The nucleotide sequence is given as TGTGCCAGCAGCTTAGGAGGAGCCAAAAACATTCAGTACTTC. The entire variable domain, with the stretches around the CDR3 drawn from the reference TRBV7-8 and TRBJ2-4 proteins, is GAGVSQSPRYKVAKRGQDVALRCDPISGHVSLFWYQQALGQGPEFLTYFQNEAQLDKSGLPSDRFFAERPEGSVSTLKIQRTQQEDSAVYLCASSLGGAKNIQYFGAGTRLSVL.